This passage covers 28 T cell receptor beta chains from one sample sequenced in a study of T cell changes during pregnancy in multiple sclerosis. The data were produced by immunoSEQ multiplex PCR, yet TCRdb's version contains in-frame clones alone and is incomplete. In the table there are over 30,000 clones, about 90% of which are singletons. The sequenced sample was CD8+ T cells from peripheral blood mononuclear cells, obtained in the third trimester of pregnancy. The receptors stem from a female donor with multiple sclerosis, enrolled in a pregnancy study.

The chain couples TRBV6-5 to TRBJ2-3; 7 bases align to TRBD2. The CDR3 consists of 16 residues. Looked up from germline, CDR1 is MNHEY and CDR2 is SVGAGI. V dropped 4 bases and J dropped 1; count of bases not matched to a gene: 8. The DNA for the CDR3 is TGTGCCAGCAGTTCCGATGGACTAGTCGGCACAGATACGCAGTATTTT. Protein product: CASSSDGLVGTDTQYF.

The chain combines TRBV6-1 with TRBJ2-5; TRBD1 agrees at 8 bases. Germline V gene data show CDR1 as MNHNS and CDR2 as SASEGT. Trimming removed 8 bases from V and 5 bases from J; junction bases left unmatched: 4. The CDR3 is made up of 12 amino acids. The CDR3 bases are TGTGCCAGCGACAGGGGTAGGGAGACCCAGTACTTC. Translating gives CASDRGRETQYF.

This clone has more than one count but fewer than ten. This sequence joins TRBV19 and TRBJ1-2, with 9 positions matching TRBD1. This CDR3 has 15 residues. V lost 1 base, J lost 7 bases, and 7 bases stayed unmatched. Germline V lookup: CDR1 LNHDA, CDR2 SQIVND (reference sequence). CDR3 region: CASSIVRTGVVGYTF. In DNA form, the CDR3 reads TGTGCCAGTAGTATAGTGAGGACAGGGGTGGTTGGCTACACCTTC.

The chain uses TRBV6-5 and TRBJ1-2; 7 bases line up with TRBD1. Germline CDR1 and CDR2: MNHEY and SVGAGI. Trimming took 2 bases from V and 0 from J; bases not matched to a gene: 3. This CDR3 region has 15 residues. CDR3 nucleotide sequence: TGTGCCAGCAGTTACGACAGGGCGCCTAACTATGGCTACACCTTC. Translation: CASSYDRAPNYGYTF.

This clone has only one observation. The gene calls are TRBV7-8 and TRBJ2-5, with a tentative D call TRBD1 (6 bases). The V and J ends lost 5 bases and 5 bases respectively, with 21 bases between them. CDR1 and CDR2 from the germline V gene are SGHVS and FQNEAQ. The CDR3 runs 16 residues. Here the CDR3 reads CASSPPGRGNTETQYF. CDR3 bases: TGTGCCAGCAGCCCCCCGGGCAGGGGAAATACTGAGACCCAGTACTTC.

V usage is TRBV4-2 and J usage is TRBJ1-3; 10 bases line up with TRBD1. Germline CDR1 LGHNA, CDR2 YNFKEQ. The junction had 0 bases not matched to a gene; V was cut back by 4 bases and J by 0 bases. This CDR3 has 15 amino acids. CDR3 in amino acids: CASSRDRGSGNTIYF. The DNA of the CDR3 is TGTGCCAGCAGCCGGGACAGGGGCTCTGGAAACACCATATATTTT.

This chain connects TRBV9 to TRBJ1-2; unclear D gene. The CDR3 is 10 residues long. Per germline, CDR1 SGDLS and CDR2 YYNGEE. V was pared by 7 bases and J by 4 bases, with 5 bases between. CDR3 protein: CASRGYGYTF. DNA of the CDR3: TGTGCCAGCCGGGGCTATGGCTACACCTTC.

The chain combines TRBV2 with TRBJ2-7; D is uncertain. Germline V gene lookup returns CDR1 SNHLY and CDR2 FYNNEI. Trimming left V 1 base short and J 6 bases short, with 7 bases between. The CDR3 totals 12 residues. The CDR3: CASSEGSGEQYF. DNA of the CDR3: TGTGCCAGCAGTGAAGGTTCCGGCGAGCAGTACTTC.

The CDR3 loop is CASSVQGGTEAFF. The CDR3 DNA reads as TGTGCCAGCTCCGTACAGGGAGGGACTGAAGCTTTCTTT. The V and J genes are TRBV7-3 and TRBJ1-1, with a tentative D call TRBD1 (6 bases). V was pared by 8 bases and J by 5 bases, with 15 bases between. CDR1 SGHTA and CDR2 FQGTGA come from the germline V gene. The CDR3 has 13 residues.

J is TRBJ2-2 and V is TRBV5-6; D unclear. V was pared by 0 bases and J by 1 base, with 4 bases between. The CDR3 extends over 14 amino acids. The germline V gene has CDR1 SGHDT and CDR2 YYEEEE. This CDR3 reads CASSLGQNTGELFF. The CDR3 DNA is TGTGCCAGCAGCTTGGGACAGAACACCGGGGAGCTGTTTTTT.

The CDR3 DNA is TGTGCCAGCAGTTCCTTAATCGGGCCCCAGCATTTT. Its translation: CASSSLIGPQHF. The rearrangement links TRBV27 to TRBJ1-5; D gene uncertain. Trimming took 4 bases from V and 9 from J, leaving 10 bases between them. Germline V gives CDR1 MNHEY, CDR2 SMNVEV (reference sequence). The CDR3 contains 12 residues.

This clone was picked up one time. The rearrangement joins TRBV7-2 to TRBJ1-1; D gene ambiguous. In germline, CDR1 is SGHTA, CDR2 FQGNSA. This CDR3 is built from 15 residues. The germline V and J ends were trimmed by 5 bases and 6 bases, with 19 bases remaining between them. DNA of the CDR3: TGTGCCAGCAGCAGCAATCTGTCCCCGTTCGCTGAAGCTTTCTTT. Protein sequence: CASSSNLSPFAEAFF.

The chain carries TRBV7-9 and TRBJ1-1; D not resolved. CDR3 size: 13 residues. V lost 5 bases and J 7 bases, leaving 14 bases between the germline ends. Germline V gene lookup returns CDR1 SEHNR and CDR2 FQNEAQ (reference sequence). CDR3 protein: CASSPGPGFEAFF. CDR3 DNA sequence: TGTGCCAGCAGCCCCGGGCCGGGGTTTGAAGCTTTCTTT.

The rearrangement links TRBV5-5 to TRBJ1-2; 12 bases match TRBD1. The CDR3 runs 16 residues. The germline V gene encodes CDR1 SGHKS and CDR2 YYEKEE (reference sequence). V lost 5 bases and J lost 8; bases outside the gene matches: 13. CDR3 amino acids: CASSYGPGQGAPGYTF. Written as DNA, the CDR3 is TGTGCCAGCAGTTACGGACCGGGACAGGGGGCGCCGGGCTACACCTTC.

CDR3 sequence reads: CASSLGWGQATYEQYF. CDR3 coding DNA: TGTGCCAGCAGCTTAGGGTGGGGGCAGGCGACCTACGAGCAGTACTTC. The chain combines TRBV7-9 with TRBJ2-7; maybe TRBD1 (6 bases). Germline V gives CDR1 SEHNR, CDR2 FQNEAQ (reference sequence). The V gene lost 1 base and the J gene lost 2 bases, with 15 bases spanning the gap. The CDR3 has 16 amino acids.

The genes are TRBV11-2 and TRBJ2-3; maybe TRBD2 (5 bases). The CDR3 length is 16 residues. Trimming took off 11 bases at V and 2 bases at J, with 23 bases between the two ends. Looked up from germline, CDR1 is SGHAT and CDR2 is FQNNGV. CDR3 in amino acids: CAESLRAGPPTDTQYF. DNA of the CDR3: TGTGCCGAATCGCTGAGGGCAGGACCGCCCACAGATACGCAGTATTTT.

DNA of the CDR3: TGTGCCAGCAGCTTAGAGCGGGGGTCAGAGACCCAGTACTTC. Translation: CASSLERGSETQYF. The chain has TRBV7-9 and TRBJ2-5, with 8 bases identical to TRBD2. V gave up 1 base and J gave up 4 bases; unmatched junction bases: 2. The CDR3 is 14 residues long. Germline values: CDR1 SEHNR, CDR2 FQNEAQ (reference sequence). The whole variable domain, remainder taken from reference TRBV7-9 and TRBJ2-5, is DTGVSQNPRHKITKRGQNVTFRCDPISEHNRLYWYRQTLGQGPEFLTYFQNEAQLEKSRLLSDRFSAERPKGSFSTLEIQRTEQGDSAMYLCASSLERGSETQYFGPGTRLLVL.

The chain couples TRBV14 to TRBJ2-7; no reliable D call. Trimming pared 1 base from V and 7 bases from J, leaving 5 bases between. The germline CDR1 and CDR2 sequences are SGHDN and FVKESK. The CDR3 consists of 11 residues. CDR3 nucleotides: TGTGCCAGCAGCCAAGGAGGTGAGCAGTACTTC. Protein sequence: CASSQGGEQYF.

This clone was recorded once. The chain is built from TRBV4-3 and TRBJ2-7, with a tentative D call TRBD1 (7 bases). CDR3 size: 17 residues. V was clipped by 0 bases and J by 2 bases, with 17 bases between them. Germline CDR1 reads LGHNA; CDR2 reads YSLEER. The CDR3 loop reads CASSQDIAAGGTYEQYF. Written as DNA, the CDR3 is TGCGCCAGCAGCCAAGATATTGCGGCAGGGGGGACCTACGAGCAGTACTTC.

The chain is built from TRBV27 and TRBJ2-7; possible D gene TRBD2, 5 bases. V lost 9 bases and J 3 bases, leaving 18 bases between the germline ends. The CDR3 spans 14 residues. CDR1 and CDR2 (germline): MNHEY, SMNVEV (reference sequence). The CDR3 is CASGSLGINYEQYF. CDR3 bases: TGTGCCAGTGGGAGCCTAGGGATTAACTACGAGCAGTACTTC.

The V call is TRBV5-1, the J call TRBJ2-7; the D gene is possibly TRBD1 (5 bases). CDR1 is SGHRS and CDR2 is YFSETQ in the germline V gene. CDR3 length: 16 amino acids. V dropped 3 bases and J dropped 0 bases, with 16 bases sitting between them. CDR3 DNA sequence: TGCGCCAGCAGCTCCCCCGACAGTCCCAGCTCCTACGAGCAGTACTTC. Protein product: CASSSPDSPSSYEQYF.

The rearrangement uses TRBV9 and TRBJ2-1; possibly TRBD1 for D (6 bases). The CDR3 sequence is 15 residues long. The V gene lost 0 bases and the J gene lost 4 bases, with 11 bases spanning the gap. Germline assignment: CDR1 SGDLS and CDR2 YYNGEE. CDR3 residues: CASSVEQGRYNEQFF. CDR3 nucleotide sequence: TGTGCCAGCAGCGTAGAGCAGGGGAGATACAATGAGCAGTTCTTC.

CDR3 region: CASSPPQGANVLTF. Here the CDR3 DNA reads TGTGCCAGCAGCCCCCCCCAGGGGGCCAACGTCCTGACTTTC. This chain connects TRBV11-2 to TRBJ2-6; no definite D call. The V end lost 5 bases, the J end lost 4 bases, and 9 bases lay between the germline ends. This CDR3 is built from 14 residues. Germline V gene data show CDR1 as SGHAT and CDR2 as FQNNGV.

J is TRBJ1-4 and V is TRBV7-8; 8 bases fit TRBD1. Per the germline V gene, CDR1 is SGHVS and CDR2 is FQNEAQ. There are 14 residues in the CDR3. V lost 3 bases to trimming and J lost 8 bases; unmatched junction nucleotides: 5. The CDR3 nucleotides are TGTGCCAGCAGCTTCAGGGGGCTTGAAGAAAAACTGTTTTTT. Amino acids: CASSFRGLEEKLFF.

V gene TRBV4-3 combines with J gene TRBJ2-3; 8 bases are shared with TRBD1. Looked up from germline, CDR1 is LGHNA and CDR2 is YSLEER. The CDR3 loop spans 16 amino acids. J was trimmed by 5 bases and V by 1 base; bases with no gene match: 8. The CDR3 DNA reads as TGCGCCAGCAGCCAAGCAGGGGGCGGAGGGGAAGATACGCAGTATTTT. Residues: CASSQAGGGGEDTQYF.

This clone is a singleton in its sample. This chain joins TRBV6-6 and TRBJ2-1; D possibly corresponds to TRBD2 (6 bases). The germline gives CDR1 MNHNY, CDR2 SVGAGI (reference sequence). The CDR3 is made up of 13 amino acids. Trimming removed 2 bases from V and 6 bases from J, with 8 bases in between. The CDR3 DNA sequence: TGTGCCAGCAGTTACGGTAGCGGCAATGAGCAGTTCTTC. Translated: CASSYGSGNEQFF.

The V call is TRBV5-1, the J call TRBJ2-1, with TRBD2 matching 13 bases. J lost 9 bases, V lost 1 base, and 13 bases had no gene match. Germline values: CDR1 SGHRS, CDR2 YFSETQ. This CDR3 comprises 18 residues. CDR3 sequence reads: CASSLNGLAGATPGEQFF. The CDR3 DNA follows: TGCGCCAGCAGCTTGAATGGACTAGCGGGGGCCACGCCCGGTGAGCAGTTCTTC.

The CDR3 loop reads CASRGLAGGYTDTQYF. The CDR3 DNA reads TGTGCCAGCAGGGGACTAGCGGGGGGGTACACAGATACGCAGTATTTT. This chain uses TRBV2 with TRBJ2-3, with 16 positions matching TRBD2. The CDR3 sequence is 16 residues long. V dropped 6 bases and J dropped 2; count of bases not matched to a gene: 2. Germline values: CDR1 SNHLY, CDR2 FYNNEI. The full variable domain, in which reference TRBV2 and TRBJ2-3 provide the parts outside the CDR3, is EPEVTQTPSHQVTQMGQEVILRCVPISNHLYFYWYRQILGQKVEFLVSFYNNEISEKSEIFDDQFSVERPDGSNFTLKIRSTKLEDSAMYFCASRGLAGGYTDTQYFGPGTRLTVL.